What follows are 5 T cell receptor beta chains derived from one specimen sequenced in a study of cytomegalovirus exposure and HLA in healthy donors. PCR employed 60 Vbeta and 13 Jbeta primers. Clones were sequenced by immunoSEQ multiplex PCR, and TCRdb holds only the in-frame ones, with some missing. This table holds about 170,000 clones, roughly 85% found once. Sequencing was carried out using PBMCs. Receptors originate from a man between 18 and 35 years old in good health and CMV-seropositive.

The chain uses TRBV4-3 and TRBJ1-1, with TRBD1 matching over 7 bases. Germline V gives CDR1 LGHNA, CDR2 YSLEER. This CDR3 region has 14 residues. V dropped 5 bases and J dropped 4; count of bases not matched to a gene: 7. The CDR3 protein is CASSFRTGSTEAFF. CDR3 DNA sequence: TGCGCCAGCAGCTTTAGGACAGGTAGCACTGAAGCTTTCTTT.

The rearrangement uses TRBV6-4 and TRBJ2-1, with 13 bases that match TRBD2. Germline V lookup: CDR1 MRHNA, CDR2 SNTAGT. V lost 6 bases, J lost 4 bases, and 3 bases stayed unmatched. This CDR3 has 15 residues. Written as DNA, the CDR3 is TGTGCCAGCAGAGAGACTAGCGGGGGGTACAATGAGCAGTTCTTC. Protein: CASRETSGGYNEQFF.

The chain joins TRBV9 to TRBJ1-3, with D uncertain. Trimming took 4 bases from V and 0 from J, leaving 17 bases between them. The CDR3 has 17 amino acids. From germline, CDR1 is SGDLS and CDR2 YYNGEE. The CDR3 DNA reads TGTGCCAGCAGCCTCCCCAGCGGCGGGTCCTCTGGAAACACCATATATTTT. Residues: CASSLPSGGSSGNTIYF.

The chain's CDR3 is CATSPRTSGSPSSYEQYF. The DNA of the CDR3 is TGTGCCACCAGCCCTAGGACTAGCGGCTCCCCAAGCTCCTACGAGCAGTACTTC. This chain links TRBV15 with TRBJ2-7, with 10 bases identical to TRBD2. The CDR3 spans 18 residues. The V gene's germline CDR1 is LNHNV and CDR2 YYDKDF (reference sequence). The ends lost 5 bases at V and 0 bases at J; junction bases unmatched: 13.

J is TRBJ2-7 and V is TRBV5-1; tentatively, D is TRBD1 (6 bases). Germline lookup yields CDR1 SGHRS and CDR2 YFSETQ. The CDR3 runs to 15 residues. Trimming shortened V by 0 bases and J by 4 bases, and 14 bases separated the two germline ends. The CDR3 here is CASSLATGQVYEQYF. Written as DNA, the CDR3 is TGCGCCAGCAGCTTGGCCACGGGACAAGTTTACGAGCAGTACTTC. Complete variable domain (other parts from reference TRBV5-1 and TRBJ2-7): KAGVTQTPRYLIKTRGQQVTLSCSPISGHRSVSWYQQTPGQGLQFLFEYFSETQRNKGNFPGRFSGRQFSNSRSEMNVSTLELGDSALYLCASSLATGQVYEQYFGPGTRLTVT.